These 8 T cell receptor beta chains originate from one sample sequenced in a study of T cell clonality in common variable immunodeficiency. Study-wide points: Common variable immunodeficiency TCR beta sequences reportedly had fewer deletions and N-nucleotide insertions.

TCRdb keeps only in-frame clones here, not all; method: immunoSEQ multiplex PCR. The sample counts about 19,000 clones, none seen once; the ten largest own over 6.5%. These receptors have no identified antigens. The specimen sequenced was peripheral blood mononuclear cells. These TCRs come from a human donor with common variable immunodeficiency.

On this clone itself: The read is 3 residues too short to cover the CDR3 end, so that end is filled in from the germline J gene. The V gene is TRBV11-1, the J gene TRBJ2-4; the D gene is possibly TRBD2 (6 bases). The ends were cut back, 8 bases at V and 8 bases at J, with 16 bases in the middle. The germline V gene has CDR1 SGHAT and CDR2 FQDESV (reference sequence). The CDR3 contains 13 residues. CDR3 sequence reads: CASSGEARDIQYF. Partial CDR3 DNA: TGTGCCAGCTCGGGGGAGGCTAGGGACATT.

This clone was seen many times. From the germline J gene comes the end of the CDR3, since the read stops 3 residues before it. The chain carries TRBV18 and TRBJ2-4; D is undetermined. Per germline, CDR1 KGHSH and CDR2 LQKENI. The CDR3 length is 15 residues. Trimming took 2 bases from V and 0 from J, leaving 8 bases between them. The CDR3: CASSPGHPAKNIQYF. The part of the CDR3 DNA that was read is TGTGCCAGCTCACCAGGGCACCCAGCCAAAAACATT.

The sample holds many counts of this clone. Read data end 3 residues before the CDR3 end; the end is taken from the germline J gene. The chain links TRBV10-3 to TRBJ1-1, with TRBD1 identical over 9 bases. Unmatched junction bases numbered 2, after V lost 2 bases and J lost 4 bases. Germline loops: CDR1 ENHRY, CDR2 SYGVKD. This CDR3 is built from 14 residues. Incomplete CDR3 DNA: TGTGCCATCAGTGAGGACAGGGGGGGCACTGAA. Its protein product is CAISEDRGGTE. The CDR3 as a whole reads CAISEDRGGTEAFF.

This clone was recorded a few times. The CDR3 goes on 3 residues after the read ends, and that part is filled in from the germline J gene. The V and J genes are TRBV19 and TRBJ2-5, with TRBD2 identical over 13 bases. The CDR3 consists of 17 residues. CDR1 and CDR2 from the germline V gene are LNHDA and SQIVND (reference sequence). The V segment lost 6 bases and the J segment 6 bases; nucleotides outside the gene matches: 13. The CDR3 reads CASRRDPGLAGWQTQYF. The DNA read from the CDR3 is TGTGCCAGTAGGAGAGACCCGGGACTAGCGGGATGGCAGACC.

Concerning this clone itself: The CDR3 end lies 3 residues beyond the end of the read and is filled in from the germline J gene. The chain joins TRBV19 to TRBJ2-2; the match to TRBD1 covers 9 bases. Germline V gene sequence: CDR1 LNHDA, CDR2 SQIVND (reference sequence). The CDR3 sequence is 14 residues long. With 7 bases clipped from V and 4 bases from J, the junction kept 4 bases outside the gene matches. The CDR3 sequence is CASTMTGGTGELFF. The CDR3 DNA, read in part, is TGTGCCAGTACAATGACAGGGGGCACCGGGGAG.

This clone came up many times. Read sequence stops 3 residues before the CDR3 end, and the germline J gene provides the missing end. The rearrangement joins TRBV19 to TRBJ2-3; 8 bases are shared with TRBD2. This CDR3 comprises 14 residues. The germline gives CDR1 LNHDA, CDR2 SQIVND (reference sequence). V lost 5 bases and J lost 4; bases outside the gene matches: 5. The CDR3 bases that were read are TGTGCCAGTAGTCAGACGCGGGGGGCAGATACG. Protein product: CASSQTRGADT. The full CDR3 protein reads CASSQTRGADTQYF.

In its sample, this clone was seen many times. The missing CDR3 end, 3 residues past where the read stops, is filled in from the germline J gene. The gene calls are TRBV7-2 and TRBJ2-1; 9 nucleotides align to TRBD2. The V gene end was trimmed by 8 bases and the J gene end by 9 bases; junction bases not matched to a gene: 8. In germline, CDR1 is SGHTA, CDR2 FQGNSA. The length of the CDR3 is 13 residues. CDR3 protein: CASQDGRGGEQFF. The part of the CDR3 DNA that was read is TGTGCCAGCCAAGACGGGCGGGGGGGTGAG.

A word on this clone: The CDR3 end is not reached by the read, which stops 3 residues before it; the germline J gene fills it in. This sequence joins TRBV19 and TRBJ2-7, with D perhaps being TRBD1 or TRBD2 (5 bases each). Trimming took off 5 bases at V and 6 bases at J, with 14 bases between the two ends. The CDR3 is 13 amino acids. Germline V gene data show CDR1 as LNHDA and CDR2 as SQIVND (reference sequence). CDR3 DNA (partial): TGTGCCAGTAGTTCCGGTACAGGAGGCGAG. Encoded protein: CASSSGTGGE. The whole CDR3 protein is CASSSGTGGEQYF.